What follows is one T cell receptor (beta chain) and its context. Expressed TCRB transcripts were sequenced because the isolated RNA had all been reverse transcribed beforehand. Data came from immunoSEQ multiplex PCR; TCRdb stores just in-frame clones and leaves some out. The table lists 120,000 to 150,000 clones, around 7% of them singletons, with about 1.4% in the top ten. The sample originates from a study of beta chain features in type 1 diabetes. The V gene end was trimmed by 3 bases and the J gene end by 4 bases; junction bases not matched to a gene: 17. The CDR3 is 19 amino acids. Germline CDR1 LNHDA, CDR2 SQIVND (reference sequence).

The clonotype comes from a woman aged 25 to 39 in good health. Sequences were obtained from central memory CD4+ T cells from blood. The rearrangement joins TRBV19 to TRBJ2-1, with TRBD2 identical over 8 bases. The CDR3 bases are TGTGCCAGTAGTATGGCTCCGTTTAGGACTAGCCAAGTTTACAATGAGCAGTTCTTC. Translated, it gives CASSMAPFRTSQVYNEQFF. Together with reference TRBV19 and TRBJ2-1, the CDR3 gives the full variable domain: DGGITQSPKYLFRKEGQNVTLSCEQNLNHDAMYWYRQDPGQGLRLIYYSQIVNDFQKGDIAEGYSVSREKKESFPLTVTSAQKNPTAFYLCASSMAPFRTSQVYNEQFFGPGTRLTVL.